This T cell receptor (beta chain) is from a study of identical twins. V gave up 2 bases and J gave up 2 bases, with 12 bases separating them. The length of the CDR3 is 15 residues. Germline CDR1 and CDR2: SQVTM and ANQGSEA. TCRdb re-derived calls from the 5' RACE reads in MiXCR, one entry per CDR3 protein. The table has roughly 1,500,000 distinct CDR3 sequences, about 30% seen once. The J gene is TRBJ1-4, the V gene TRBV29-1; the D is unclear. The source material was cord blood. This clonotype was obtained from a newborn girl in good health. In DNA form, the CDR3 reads TGCAGCGTTGAAAGACGGGGTGGGACTAATGAAAAACTGTTTTTT. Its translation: CSVERRGGTNEKLFF.